Described below is a single TCR beta chain sequence and its context. The sample is drawn from a study of OX40 agonist ivuxolimab in advanced cancers. At the level of the study: Partial responses occurred in Three dose-escalation patients, one with hepatocellular carcinoma and two with cutaneous melanoma.

The V gene lost 4 bases and the J gene lost 4 bases, with 10 bases spanning the gap. The germline V gene encodes CDR1 SGHDN and CDR2 FVKESK. The CDR3 extends over 13 amino acids. The table came from immunoSEQ multiplex PCR; TCRdb's copy has only in-frame clones and leaves some out. The table records about 60,000 clones, 87% of them present only once. The chain couples TRBV14 to TRBJ2-5; D remains unclear. The TCR originated in an adult with an advanced solid tumor such as melanoma, head and neck, liver or kidney cancer. The sequenced sample was CD4+ or CD8+ T cells sorted from blood, obtained in a trial of the OX40 agonist ivuxolimab. The CDR3 DNA reads as TGTGCCAGCAGCCCATTCCTGCTAGAGACCCAGTACTTC. Translated: CASSPFLLETQYF.